These 28 T cell receptor beta chains came from one sample sequenced in a study of blood T cell repertoires in COVID-19. Only in-frame clones appear in the TCRdb table, and some are missing; sequencing was by immunoSEQ multiplex PCR. The sample consists of 84,000 or so clones, roughly 84% of them appearing once. Sequencing was carried out using peripheral blood. The receptors were gathered from a man in his 70s with acute or convalescent COVID-19.

The chain joins TRBV7-7 to TRBJ2-2, with a weak D call TRBD2 (6 bases). The CDR3 spans 17 residues. Between the trimmed V and J ends, which lost 1 base and 0 bases, there was a span of 12 bases. Germline CDR1 is SSHAT and CDR2 is FNYEAQ (reference sequence). The CDR3 region has the DNA TGTGCCAGCAGCTTAGGTTTAGCGGCGCCGAACACCGGGGAGCTGTTTTTT. It yields the protein CASSLGLAAPNTGELFF.

The chain links TRBV6-6 to TRBJ2-7; TRBD1 is a possible D gene (5 bases). CDR3 length: 13 residues. Trimming cost V 2 bases and J 6 bases, with 11 bases left between them. From germline, CDR1 is MNHNY and CDR2 SVGAGI (reference sequence). The CDR3 DNA reads as TGTGCCAGCAGTTACGGAGACAGCTTCGAGCAGTACGTC. It specifies CASSYGDSFEQYV.

The chain has TRBV27 and TRBJ2-7, with D perhaps matching TRBD2 (5 bases). This CDR3 contains 15 residues. Germline CDR1 MNHEY, CDR2 SMNVEV (reference sequence). Trimming shortened V by 8 bases and J by 6 bases, and 23 bases separated the two germline ends. The CDR3 sequence: CASGLPGRSTIEQYF. DNA for the CDR3: TGTGCCAGCGGACTCCCCGGACGGTCCACCATCGAGCAGTACTTC.

The chain combines TRBV3-1 (or the pseudogene TRBV3-2) with TRBJ1-2, with D hard to call. This CDR3 has 15 amino acids. The germline gives CDR1 LGHDT, CDR2 YNNKEL (reference sequence). V dropped 1 base and J dropped 8 bases, with 17 bases sitting between them. As DNA, the CDR3 is TGTGCCAGCAGCCAAGGGGCAGGCGCTATTCGAGGCTACACCTTC. Its translation: CASSQGAGAIRGYTF.

The rearrangement uses TRBV12-3 or TRBV12-4 and TRBJ2-3; a possible D gene is TRBD2 (5 bases). This CDR3 is built from 13 residues. Between the trimmed V and J ends, which lost 7 bases and 5 bases, there was a span of 13 bases. For the CDR3, the DNA is TGTGCCAGCATTCCCCCCGGGGTAGATACGCAGTATTTT. This translates into CASIPPGVDTQYF.

This clone was found once. The chain links TRBV18 to TRBJ2-2; weak D call: TRBD1 (5 bases). The CDR3 runs 16 residues. Germline CDR1 and CDR2: KGHSH and LQKENI. Trimming shortened V by 3 bases and J by 0 bases, and 11 bases separated the two germline ends. The CDR3 DNA reads as TGTGCCAGCTCACCCCTACAGGAGCCGAACACCGGGGAGCTGTTTTTT. The encoded protein is CASSPLQEPNTGELFF. The whole variable domain, remainder taken from reference TRBV18 and TRBJ2-2, is NAGVMQNPRHLVRRRGQEARLRCSPMKGHSHVYWYRQLPEEGLKFMVYLQKENIIDESGMPKERFSAEFPKEGPSILRIQQVVRGDSAAYFCASSPLQEPNTGELFFGEGSRLTVL.

The chain has TRBV29-1 and TRBJ1-4, with 9 bases that match TRBD1. From germline, CDR1 is SQVTM and CDR2 ANQGSEA. The trim removed 7 bases at V and 13 bases at J, leaving 7 bases unmatched. The CDR3 has 11 residues. The CDR3 DNA follows: TGCAGCGGCCTCCGGGACAGGGTACTGTTTTTT. It encodes CSGLRDRVLFF.

This chain links TRBV5-1 with TRBJ1-4; tentatively, D is TRBD1 (5 bases). The CDR3 contains 14 residues. The V gene lost 4 bases and the J gene lost 1 base, with 8 bases spanning the gap. The germline CDR1 and CDR2 sequences are SGHRS and YFSETQ. CDR3 bases: TGCGCCAGCAGCCCGGGGGTAACTAATGAAAAACTGTTTTTT. It codes for CASSPGVTNEKLFF.

This clone was seen only a few times. This rearrangement joins TRBV10-3 to TRBJ2-1, with a possible D match to TRBD2 (5 bases). CDR1 is ENHRY, CDR2 SYGVKD, per germline. This CDR3 is built from 14 residues. Trimming left V 4 bases short and J 3 bases short, with 10 bases between. CDR3 sequence: CAISGENSYNEQFF. CDR3 DNA sequence: TGTGCCATCAGTGGGGAGAACAGCTACAATGAGCAGTTCTTC.

The chain joins TRBV3-1 (or the pseudogene TRBV3-2) to TRBJ1-1; the D gene is possibly TRBD1 (6 bases). This CDR3 has 14 amino acids. V lost 0 bases to trimming and J lost 8 bases, with 13 bases between them. The germline V gene has CDR1 LGHDT and CDR2 YNNKEL (reference sequence). The CDR3 sequence is CASSQDLCRGEAFF. CDR3 in DNA: TGTGCCAGCAGCCAAGATCTATGCAGGGGCGAAGCTTTCTTT.

The chain uses TRBV4-1 and TRBJ2-3; tentative D call: TRBD1 (7 bases). CDR1 and CDR2 (germline): MGHRA, YSYEKL. The CDR3 sequence is 15 residues long. Trimming stripped 4 bases from V and 2 bases from J, with 13 bases between. In DNA, the CDR3 is TGCGCCAGCAGCCTCGCAGGGGGGACCACAGATACGCAGTATTTT. As protein: CASSLAGGTTDTQYF.

The V and J genes are TRBV9 and TRBJ1-1, with a tentative D call TRBD1 (6 bases). Germline loops: CDR1 SGDLS, CDR2 YYNGEE. V lost 0 bases and J 6 bases, leaving 12 bases between the germline ends. The CDR3 consists of 14 residues. CDR3 amino acids: CASSVGPNRAEAFF. The CDR3 DNA reads TGTGCCAGCAGCGTAGGACCTAACAGGGCTGAAGCTTTCTTT.

The CDR3 protein is CASSLGHLNEQFF. The CDR3 DNA reads as TGTGCCAGCAGCTTAGGGCACCTCAATGAGCAGTTCTTC. V and J are TRBV7-9 and TRBJ2-1, with D uncertain. The CDR3 has 13 residues. The V gene's germline CDR1 is SEHNR and CDR2 FQNEAQ (reference sequence). V was shortened by 1 base and J by 6 bases, with 7 bases between the two germline ends.

The genes are TRBV5-1 and TRBJ1-2, with TRBD1 matching 11 bases. The CDR3 is made up of 14 amino acids. The junction had 6 bases not matched to a gene; V was cut back by 3 bases and J by 8 bases. Germline CDR1 is SGHRS and CDR2 is YFSETQ. Here the CDR3 DNA reads TGCGCCAGCAGCTCCTCGGGACAGGGGGAGGGCTACACCTTC. This encodes CASSSSGQGEGYTF.

The CDR3 reads CAISDLSGSNQPQHF. CDR3 bases: TGTGCCATCAGTGATCTATCGGGTAGCAATCAGCCCCAGCATTTT. The chain joins TRBV10-3 to TRBJ1-5; D uncertain. From germline, CDR1 is ENHRY and CDR2 SYGVKD. This CDR3 is built from 15 residues. V shed 3 bases and J shed 0 bases, with 9 bases lying between them.

This clone was seen repeatedly, ten times or more. The chain has TRBV7-2 and TRBJ1-6, with D possibly being TRBD1 (6 bases). The CDR3 has 17 residues. V lost 4 bases to trimming and J lost 1 base, with 14 bases between them. Germline V CDR1 and CDR2: SGHTA, FQGNSA. CDR3 loop: CASSSGHHLSYNSPLHF. In DNA, the CDR3 is TGTGCCAGCAGCTCGGGACACCACCTATCCTATAATTCACCCCTCCACTTT.

V gene TRBV19 combines with J gene TRBJ1-5; a possible D gene is TRBD1 (6 bases). V was cut by 8 bases and J by 0 bases, with 17 bases left in between. The CDR3 has 16 amino acids. From germline, CDR1 is LNHDA and CDR2 SQIVND (reference sequence). The CDR3 DNA reads TGTGCCAGTGGGGGCAAACCCGCCCCTAGCAATCAGCCCCAGCATTTT. This encodes CASGGKPAPSNQPQHF.

This clone came up a few times. This chain joins TRBV19 and TRBJ2-7; 7 nucleotides line up with TRBD2. Germline V gives CDR1 LNHDA, CDR2 SQIVND (reference sequence). Trimming cost V 8 bases and J 2 bases; bases outside gene matches: 6. The CDR3 extends over 13 amino acids. The CDR3 sequence: CASSGTNPYEQYF. In nucleotides, the CDR3 is TGTGCCAGTTCCGGGACTAACCCCTACGAGCAGTACTTC.

This rearrangement joins TRBV7-9 to TRBJ2-3; 9 positions agree with TRBD2. The CDR3 is 15 amino acids. Germline V lookup: CDR1 SEHNR, CDR2 FQNEAQ (reference sequence). With V trimmed by 5 bases and J by 2 bases, 5 bases remained unmatched. Written as DNA, the CDR3 is TGTGCCAGCAGCCCGAGCGGGGGGCCCACAGATACGCAGTATTTT. Encoded protein: CASSPSGGPTDTQYF.

This chain connects TRBV5-1 to TRBJ1-5; TRBD1 matches 9 bases. Germline V CDR1 and CDR2: SGHRS, YFSETQ. The CDR3 sequence is 15 residues long. Unmatched junction bases numbered 9, after V lost 3 bases and J lost 8 bases. Written as DNA, the CDR3 is TGCGCCAGCAGCTCCGGGACAGGGCCCCCCGAGCCCCAGCATTTT. Protein product: CASSSGTGPPEPQHF.

The V and J genes are TRBV5-6 and TRBJ2-4, with 11 bases aligning to TRBD2. From germline, CDR1 is SGHDT and CDR2 YYEEEE. The V gene end was trimmed by 3 bases and the J gene end by 2 bases; junction bases not matched to a gene: 10. The CDR3 runs 18 residues. The CDR3 DNA reads TGTGCCAGCAGCTCCACTTTTCTAGCGGGGGGTACCAAAAACATTCAGTACTTC. Residues: CASSSTFLAGGTKNIQYF.

This chain links TRBV28 with TRBJ2-7; 7 bases are shared with TRBD1. The trim removed 6 bases at V and 0 bases at J, leaving 8 bases unmatched. Per the germline V gene, CDR1 is MDHEN and CDR2 is SYDVKM. The CDR3 is made up of 15 amino acids. This CDR3 is CASSRPGQTSYEQYF. The CDR3 DNA follows: TGTGCCAGCAGCCGCCCGGGACAGACCTCCTACGAGCAGTACTTC.

V usage is TRBV18 and J usage is TRBJ2-2; 7 bases are a match to TRBD2. There are 15 residues in the CDR3. Germline assignment: CDR1 KGHSH and CDR2 LQKENI. Trimming took 1 base from V and 6 from J; bases not matched to a gene: 5. The CDR3 is CASSPLLSGAGELFF. In nucleotides, the CDR3 is TGTGCCAGCTCACCACTCCTAAGCGGGGCCGGGGAGCTGTTTTTT.

In DNA form, the CDR3 reads TGCGCCAGCAGCCTCTCACCCACGTCCGTCGGTCAGCCCCAGCATTTT. Protein: CASSLSPTSVGQPQHF. The chain couples TRBV4-1 to TRBJ1-5; D remains ambiguous. CDR1 and CDR2 (germline): MGHRA, YSYEKL. V was shortened by 4 bases and J by 6 bases, with 19 bases between the two germline ends. The CDR3 is 16 residues long.

The V and J genes are TRBV3-1 (or the pseudogene TRBV3-2) and TRBJ1-3; 7 bases are shared with TRBD1. The CDR3 is 16 residues long. J was trimmed by 0 bases and V by 4 bases; bases with no gene match: 6. Germline CDR1 is LGHDT and CDR2 is YNNKEL (reference sequence). The CDR3 DNA reads TGTGCCAGCAGCCGTAGGGACAGCTTCTCTGGAAACACCATATATTTT. It encodes CASSRRDSFSGNTIYF.

V and J are TRBV2 and TRBJ1-1; D not resolved. Per the germline V gene, CDR1 is SNHLY and CDR2 is FYNNEI. The CDR3 contains 14 residues. Trimming removed 1 base from V and 3 bases from J, with 9 bases in between. CDR3 loop: CASSEDSSHTEAFF. The DNA of the CDR3 is TGTGCCAGCAGTGAAGACAGTAGTCACACTGAAGCTTTCTTT.

The chain couples TRBV27 to TRBJ1-3, with 7 positions matching TRBD1. The CDR3 covers 15 residues. Germline V gives CDR1 MNHEY, CDR2 SMNVEV (reference sequence). V was clipped by 3 bases and J by 4 bases; unmatched bases: 6. This CDR3 reads CASSLTGFLGNTIYF. The CDR3 coding sequence is TGTGCCAGCAGTTTGACAGGGTTCTTGGGAAACACCATATATTTT.

The CDR3 region is CASSRRRDGELFF. CDR3 DNA: TGTGCCAGCAGTCGCAGGCGTGACGGGGAGCTGTTTTTT. The V and J genes are TRBV12-3 or TRBV12-4 and TRBJ2-2, with no clear D. The V end lost 5 bases, the J end lost 7 bases, and 11 bases lay between the germline ends. CDR3 length equals 13 residues.